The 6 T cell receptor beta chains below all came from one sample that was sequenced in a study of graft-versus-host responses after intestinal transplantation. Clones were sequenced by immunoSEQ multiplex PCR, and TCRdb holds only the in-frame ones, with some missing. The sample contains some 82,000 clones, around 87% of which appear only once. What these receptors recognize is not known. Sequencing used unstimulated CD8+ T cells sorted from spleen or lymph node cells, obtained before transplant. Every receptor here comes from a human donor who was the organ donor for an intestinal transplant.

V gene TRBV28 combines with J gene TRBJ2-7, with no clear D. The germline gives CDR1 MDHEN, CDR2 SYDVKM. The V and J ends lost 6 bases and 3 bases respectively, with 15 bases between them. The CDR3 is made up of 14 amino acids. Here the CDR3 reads CASRLIGQNYEQYF. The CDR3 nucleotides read TGTGCCAGCAGACTCATCGGGCAGAACTACGAGCAGTACTTC.

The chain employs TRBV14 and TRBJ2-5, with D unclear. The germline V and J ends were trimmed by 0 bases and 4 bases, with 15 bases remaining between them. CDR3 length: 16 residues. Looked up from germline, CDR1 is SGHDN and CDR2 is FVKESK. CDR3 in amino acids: CASSQEGRELGETQYF. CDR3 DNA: TGTGCCAGCAGCCAAGAGGGAAGGGAATTGGGAGAGACCCAGTACTTC.

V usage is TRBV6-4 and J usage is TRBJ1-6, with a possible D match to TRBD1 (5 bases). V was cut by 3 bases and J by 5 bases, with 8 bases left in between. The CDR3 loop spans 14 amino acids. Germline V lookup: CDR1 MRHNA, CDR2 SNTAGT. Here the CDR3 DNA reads TGTGCCAGCAGTGAGGGGGGGGATAATTCACCCCTCCACTTT. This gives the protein CASSEGGDNSPLHF.

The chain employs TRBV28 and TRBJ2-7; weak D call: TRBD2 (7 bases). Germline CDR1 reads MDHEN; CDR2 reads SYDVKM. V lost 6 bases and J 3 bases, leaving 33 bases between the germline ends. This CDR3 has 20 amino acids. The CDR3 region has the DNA TGTGCCAGCAGCCCCAATCGGGGCGGGGGAAAAGGGGGGCTAAACTACGAGCAGTACTTC. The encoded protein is CASSPNRGGGKGGLNYEQYF.

As DNA, the CDR3 is TGTGCCAGCAGTTACGGACAGGGGGGTGGAGAGACCCAGTACTTC. Its protein product is CASSYGQGGGETQYF. This chain links TRBV13 with TRBJ2-5; 10 positions agree with TRBD1. This CDR3 is 15 amino acids long. CDR1 and CDR2 from the germline V gene are PRHDT and FYEKMQ (reference sequence). V was pared by 6 bases and J by 4 bases, with 8 bases of the junction left unmatched.

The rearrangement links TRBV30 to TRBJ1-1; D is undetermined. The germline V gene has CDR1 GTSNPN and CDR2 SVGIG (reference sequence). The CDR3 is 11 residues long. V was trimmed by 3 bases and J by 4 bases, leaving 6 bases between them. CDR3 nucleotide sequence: TGTGCCTGGAGCCCGGGCACTGAAGCTTTCTTT. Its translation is CAWSPGTEAFF.